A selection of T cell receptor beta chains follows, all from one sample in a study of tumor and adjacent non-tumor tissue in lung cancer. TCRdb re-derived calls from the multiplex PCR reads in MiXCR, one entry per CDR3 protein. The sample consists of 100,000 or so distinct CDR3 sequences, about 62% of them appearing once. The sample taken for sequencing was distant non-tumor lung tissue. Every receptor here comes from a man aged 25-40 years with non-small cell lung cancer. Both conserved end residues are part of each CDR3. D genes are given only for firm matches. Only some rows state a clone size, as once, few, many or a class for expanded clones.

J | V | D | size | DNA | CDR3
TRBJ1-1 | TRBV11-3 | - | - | TGTGCCAGTAGCTCCCTGGAGAAGAGGGACACTGAAGTTTTCTTT | CASSSLEKRDTEVFF
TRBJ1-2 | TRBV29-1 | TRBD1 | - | TGCAGCGTTGATGTGGCAGGGGGGATCCTGGTAGATTACACCTTC | CSVDVAGGILVDYTF
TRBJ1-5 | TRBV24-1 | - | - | TGTGCCACCGAATTCAAGGAACAGATATACAATCAGCCCCAGCACTTT | CATEFKEQIYNQPQHF
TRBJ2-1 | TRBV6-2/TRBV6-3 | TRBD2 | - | TGTGCCAGCTGTTACTCGACTAGCTGGGGGAATGAGCAGTTCTTC | CASCYSTSWGNEQFF
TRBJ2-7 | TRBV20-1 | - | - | TGCAGTGCTCTCATTCCACCCTCCGAGCAATACTTC | CSALIPPSEQYF
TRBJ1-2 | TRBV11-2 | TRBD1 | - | TGTGCCTGCAGTTGGGCCCACAGGGGGAACTATGGCTACACCTTC | CACSWAHRGNYGYTF
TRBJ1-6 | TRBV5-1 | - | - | TGCGCCAGCAGCCCAGGGGAATCGGAGGCAGATTCACCCCTCCACTTT | CASSPGESEADSPLHF
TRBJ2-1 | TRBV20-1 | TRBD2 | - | TGCGGTTCTAGAACTAGCGGGAGTTGGAATGAGCAGTTCTTC | CGSRTSGSWNEQFF
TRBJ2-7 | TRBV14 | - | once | TGTGCCAGCAGGATAACGGGCGCGTACGAGCAGTACTTC | CASRITGAYEQYF
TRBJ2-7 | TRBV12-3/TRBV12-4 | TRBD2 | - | TGTGCCAGCAGTCCAGGACTAGCGGAAGAGAACTCCTACGAGCAGTACTTC | CASSPGLAEENSYEQYF
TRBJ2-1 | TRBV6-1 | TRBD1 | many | TGTGCCAGCAGACTCACCGGGACAGGGCTTTACAATGAGCAGTTCTTC | CASRLTGTGLYNEQFF